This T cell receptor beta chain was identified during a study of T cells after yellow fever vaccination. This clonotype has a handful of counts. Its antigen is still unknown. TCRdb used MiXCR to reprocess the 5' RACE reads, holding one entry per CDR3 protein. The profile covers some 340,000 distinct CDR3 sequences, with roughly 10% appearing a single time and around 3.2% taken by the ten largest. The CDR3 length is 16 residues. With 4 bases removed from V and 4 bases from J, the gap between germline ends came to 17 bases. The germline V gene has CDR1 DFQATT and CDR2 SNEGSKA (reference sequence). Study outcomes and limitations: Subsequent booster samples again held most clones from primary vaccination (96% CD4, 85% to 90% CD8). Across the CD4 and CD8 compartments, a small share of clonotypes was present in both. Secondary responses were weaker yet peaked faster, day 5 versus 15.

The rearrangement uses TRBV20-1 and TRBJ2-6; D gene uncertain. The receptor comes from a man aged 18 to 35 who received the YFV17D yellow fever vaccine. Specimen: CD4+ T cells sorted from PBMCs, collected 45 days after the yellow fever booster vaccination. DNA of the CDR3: TGCAGTGCTACCAGCCCCGAAACCGGAGGGGCCAACGTCCTGACTTTC. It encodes CSATSPETGGANVLTF.